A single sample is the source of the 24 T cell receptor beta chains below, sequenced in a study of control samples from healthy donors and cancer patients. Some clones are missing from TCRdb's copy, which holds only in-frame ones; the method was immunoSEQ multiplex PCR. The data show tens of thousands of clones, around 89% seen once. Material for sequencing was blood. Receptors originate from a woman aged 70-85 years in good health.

This chain's CDR3 is CASSYSGAPSSYEQYF. The CDR3 coding sequence is TGTGCCAGCAGTTACTCAGGGGCCCCGAGCTCCTACGAGCAGTACTTC. The chain carries TRBV6-5 and TRBJ2-7; weak D call: TRBD1 (5 bases). The CDR3 has 16 amino acids. The V gene's germline CDR1 is MNHEY and CDR2 SVGAGI. Trimming pared 0 bases from V and 0 bases from J, leaving 12 bases between.

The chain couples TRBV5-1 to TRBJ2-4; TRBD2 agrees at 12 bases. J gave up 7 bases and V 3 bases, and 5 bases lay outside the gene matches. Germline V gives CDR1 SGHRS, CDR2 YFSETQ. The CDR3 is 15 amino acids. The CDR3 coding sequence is TGCGCCAGCAGCTCTACCGGGACTAGCGGGAACATTCAGTACTTC. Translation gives CASSSTGTSGNIQYF.

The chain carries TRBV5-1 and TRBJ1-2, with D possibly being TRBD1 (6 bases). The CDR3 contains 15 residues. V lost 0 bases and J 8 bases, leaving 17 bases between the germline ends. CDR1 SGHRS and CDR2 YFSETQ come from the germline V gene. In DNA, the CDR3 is TGCGCCAGCAGCTTGGGGGGGCAGGTTCGAGGCGGCTACACCTTC. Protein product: CASSLGGQVRGGYTF.

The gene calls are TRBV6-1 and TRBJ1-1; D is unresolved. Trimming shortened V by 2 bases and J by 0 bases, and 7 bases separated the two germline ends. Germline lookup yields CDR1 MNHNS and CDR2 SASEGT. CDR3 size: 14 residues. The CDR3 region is CASSEPQLNTEAFF. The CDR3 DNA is TGTGCCAGCAGTGAACCCCAGTTGAACACTGAAGCTTTCTTT.

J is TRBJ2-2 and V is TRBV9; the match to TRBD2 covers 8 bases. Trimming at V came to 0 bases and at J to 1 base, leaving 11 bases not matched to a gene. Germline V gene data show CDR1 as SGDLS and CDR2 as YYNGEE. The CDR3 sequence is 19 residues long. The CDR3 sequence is CASSVGPGGDLWNTGELFF. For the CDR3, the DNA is TGTGCCAGCAGCGTAGGCCCGGGGGGGGATTTATGGAACACCGGGGAGCTGTTTTTT.

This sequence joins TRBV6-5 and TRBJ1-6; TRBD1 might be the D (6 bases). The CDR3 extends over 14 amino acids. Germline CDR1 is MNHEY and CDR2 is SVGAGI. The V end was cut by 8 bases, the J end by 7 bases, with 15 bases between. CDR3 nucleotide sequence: TGTGCCAGCCGTCTCGGACAGAAGAATTCACCCCTCCACTTT. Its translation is CASRLGQKNSPLHF.

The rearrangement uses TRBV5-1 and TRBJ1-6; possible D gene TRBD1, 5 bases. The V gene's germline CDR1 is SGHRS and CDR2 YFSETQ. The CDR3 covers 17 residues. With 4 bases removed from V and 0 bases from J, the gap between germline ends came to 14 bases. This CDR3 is CASSPGAGSSYNSPLHF. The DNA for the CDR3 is TGCGCCAGCAGCCCCGGGGCAGGAAGCTCCTATAATTCACCCCTCCACTTT. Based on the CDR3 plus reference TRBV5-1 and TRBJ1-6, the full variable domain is KAGVTQTPRYLIKTRGQQVTLSCSPISGHRSVSWYQQTPGQGLQFLFEYFSETQRNKGNFPGRFSGRQFSNSRSEMNVSTLELGDSALYLCASSPGAGSSYNSPLHFGNGTRLTVT.

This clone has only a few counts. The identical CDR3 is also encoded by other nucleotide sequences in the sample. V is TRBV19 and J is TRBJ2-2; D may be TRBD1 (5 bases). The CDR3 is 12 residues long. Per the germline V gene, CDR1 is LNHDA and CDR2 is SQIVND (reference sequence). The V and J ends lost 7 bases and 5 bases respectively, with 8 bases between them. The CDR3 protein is CASKRGTGELFF. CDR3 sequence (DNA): TGTGCCAGTAAAAGGGGAACCGGGGAGCTGTTTTTT.

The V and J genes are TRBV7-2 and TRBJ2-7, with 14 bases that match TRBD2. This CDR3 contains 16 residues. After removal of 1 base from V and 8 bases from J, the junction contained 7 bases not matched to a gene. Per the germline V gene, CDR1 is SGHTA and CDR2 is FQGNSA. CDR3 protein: CASSLDSGTSGGKQYF. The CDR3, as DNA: TGTGCCAGCAGCTTAGATTCCGGGACTAGCGGGGGAAAGCAGTACTTC.

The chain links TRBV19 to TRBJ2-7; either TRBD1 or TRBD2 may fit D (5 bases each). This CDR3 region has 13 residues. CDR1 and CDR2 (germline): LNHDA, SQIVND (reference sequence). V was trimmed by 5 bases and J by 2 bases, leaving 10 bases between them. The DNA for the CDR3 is TGTGCCAGTAGTTACGGGACCACCTACGAGCAGTACTTC. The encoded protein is CASSYGTTYEQYF.

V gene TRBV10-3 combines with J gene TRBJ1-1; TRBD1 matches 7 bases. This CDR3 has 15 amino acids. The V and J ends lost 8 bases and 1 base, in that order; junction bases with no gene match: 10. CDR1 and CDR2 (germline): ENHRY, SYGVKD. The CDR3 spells CAIGRQGVGNTEAFF. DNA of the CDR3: TGTGCCATCGGGAGACAGGGCGTCGGGAACACTGAAGCTTTCTTT.

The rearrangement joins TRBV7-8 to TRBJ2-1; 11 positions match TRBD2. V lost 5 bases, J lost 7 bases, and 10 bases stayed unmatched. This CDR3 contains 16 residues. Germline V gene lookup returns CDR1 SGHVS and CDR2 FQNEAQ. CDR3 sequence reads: CASSQISGRALNEQFF. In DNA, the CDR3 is TGTGCCAGCAGCCAGATTAGCGGGAGGGCTTTAAATGAGCAGTTCTTC. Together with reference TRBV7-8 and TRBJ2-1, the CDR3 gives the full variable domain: GAGVSQSPRYKVAKRGQDVALRCDPISGHVSLFWYQQALGQGPEFLTYFQNEAQLDKSGLPSDRFFAERPEGSVSTLKIQRTQQEDSAVYLCASSQISGRALNEQFFGPGTRLTVL.

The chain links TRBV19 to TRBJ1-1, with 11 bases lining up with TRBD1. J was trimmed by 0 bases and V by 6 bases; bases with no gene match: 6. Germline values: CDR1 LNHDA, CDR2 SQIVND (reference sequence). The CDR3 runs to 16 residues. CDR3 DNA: TGTGCCAGTAGGCGGACAGGGGGCGGACTGAACACTGAAGCTTTCTTT. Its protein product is CASRRTGGGLNTEAFF.

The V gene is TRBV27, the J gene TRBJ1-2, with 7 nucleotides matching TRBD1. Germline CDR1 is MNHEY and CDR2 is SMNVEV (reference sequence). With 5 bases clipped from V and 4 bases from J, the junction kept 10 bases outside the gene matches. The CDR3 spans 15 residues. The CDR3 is CASSESWDRIYGYTF. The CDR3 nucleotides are TGTGCCAGCAGTGAGTCCTGGGACAGAATCTATGGCTACACCTTC.

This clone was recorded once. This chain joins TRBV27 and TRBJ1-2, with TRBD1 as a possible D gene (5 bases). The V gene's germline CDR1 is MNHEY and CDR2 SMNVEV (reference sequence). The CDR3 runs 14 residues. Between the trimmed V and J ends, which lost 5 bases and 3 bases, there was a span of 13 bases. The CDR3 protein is CASSLGGGDYGYTF. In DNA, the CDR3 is TGTGCCAGCAGTCTCGGTGGGGGGGACTATGGCTACACCTTC.

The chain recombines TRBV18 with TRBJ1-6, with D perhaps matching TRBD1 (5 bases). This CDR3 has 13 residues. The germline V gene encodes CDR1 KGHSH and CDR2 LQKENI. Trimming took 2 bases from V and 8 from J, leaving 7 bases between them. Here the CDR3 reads CASSPVGDSPLHF. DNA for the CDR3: TGTGCCAGCTCACCAGTAGGGGATTCACCCCTCCACTTT.

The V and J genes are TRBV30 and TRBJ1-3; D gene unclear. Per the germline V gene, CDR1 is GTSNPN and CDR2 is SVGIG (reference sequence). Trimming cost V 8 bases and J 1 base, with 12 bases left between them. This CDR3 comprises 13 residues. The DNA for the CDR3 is TGTGCCGGAGCTTGGGGTTCTGGAAACACCATATATTTT. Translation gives CAGAWGSGNTIYF.

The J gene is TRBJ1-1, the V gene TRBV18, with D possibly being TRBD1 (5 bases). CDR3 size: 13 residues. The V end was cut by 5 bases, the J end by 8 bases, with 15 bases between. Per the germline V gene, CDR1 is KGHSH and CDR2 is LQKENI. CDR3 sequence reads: CASSFEGFSEAFF. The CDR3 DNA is TGTGCCAGCTCATTCGAGGGGTTCTCGGAAGCTTTCTTT.

This CDR3 reads CASSSTGHGYTF. The CDR3 DNA reads as TGTGCCAGCAGCTCGACGGGGCACGGCTACACCTTC. This chain links TRBV11-2 with TRBJ1-2; weak D call: TRBD1 (5 bases). The CDR3 is 12 residues long. Trimming cost V 4 bases and J 8 bases, with 11 bases left between them. Germline CDR1 and CDR2: SGHAT and FQNNGV.

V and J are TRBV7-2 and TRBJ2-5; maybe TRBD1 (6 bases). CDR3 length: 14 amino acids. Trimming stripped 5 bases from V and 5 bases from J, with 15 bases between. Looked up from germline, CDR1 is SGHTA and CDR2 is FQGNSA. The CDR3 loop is CASSRYRDGETQYF. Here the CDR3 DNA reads TGTGCCAGCAGCCGGTACAGGGACGGGGAGACCCAGTACTTC. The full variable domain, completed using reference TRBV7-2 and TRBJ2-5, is GAGVSQSPSNKVTEKGKDVELRCDPISGHTALYWYRQSLGQGLEFLIYFQGNSAPDKSGLPSDRFSAERTGGSVSTLTIQRTQQEDSAVYLCASSRYRDGETQYFGPGTRLLVL.

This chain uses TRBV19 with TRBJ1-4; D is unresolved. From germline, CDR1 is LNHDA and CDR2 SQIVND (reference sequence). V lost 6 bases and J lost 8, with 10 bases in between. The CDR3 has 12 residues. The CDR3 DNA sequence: TGTGCCAGTAGCAACGCGGGGGAAAAACTGTTTTTT. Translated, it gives CASSNAGEKLFF.

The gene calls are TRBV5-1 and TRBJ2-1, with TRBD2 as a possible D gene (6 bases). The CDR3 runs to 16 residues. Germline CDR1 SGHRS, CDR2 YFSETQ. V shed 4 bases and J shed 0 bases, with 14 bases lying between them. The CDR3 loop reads CASSRGAGSSYNEQFF. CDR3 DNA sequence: TGCGCCAGCAGCCGTGGGGCGGGAAGCTCCTACAATGAGCAGTTCTTC.

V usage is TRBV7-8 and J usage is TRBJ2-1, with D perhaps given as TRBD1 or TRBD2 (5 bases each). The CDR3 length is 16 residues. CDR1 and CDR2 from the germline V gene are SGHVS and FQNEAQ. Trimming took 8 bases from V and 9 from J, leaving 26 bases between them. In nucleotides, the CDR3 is TGTGCCAGCTCTATTCTAGGGACCAACCTGCCGGTTGAGCAGTTCTTC. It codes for CASSILGTNLPVEQFF. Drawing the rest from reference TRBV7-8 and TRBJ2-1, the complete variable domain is GAGVSQSPRYKVAKRGQDVALRCDPISGHVSLFWYQQALGQGPEFLTYFQNEAQLDKSGLPSDRFFAERPEGSVSTLKIQRTQQEDSAVYLCASSILGTNLPVEQFFGPGTRLTVL.

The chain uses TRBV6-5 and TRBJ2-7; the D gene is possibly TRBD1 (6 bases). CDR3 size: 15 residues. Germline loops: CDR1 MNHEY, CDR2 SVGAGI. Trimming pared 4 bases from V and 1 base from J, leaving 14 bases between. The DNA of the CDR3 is TGTGCCAGCAGTTTCGGGCTCAGGGGTTCCTACGAGCAGTACTTC. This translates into CASSFGLRGSYEQYF.